This T cell receptor beta chain came from a study of T-cell memory formation after mild COVID-19. For the study at large: The TCR clusters were mostly specific to one donor.

Whole-study findings and limits: CD8+ contracting clones occupied EMRA, while CD4+ ones occupied mainly CM and EM.

This clonotype has at least ten counts. Its antigen is undetermined. TCR alpha and TCR beta cDNA libraries with sample barcodes and UMIs came from 5'RACE using constant-segment primers. TCRdb reprocessed the 5' RACE reads with MiXCR, giving one entry per CDR3 protein. The sample comprises under 550,000 distinct CDR3 sequences, roughly 17% of which are singletons, and 20% to 25% rests with the top ten. Trimming cost V 5 bases and J 0 bases, with 1 base left between them. The V gene's germline CDR1 is SGHTA and CDR2 FQGNSA. The CDR3 is 12 amino acids. The chain has TRBV7-2 and TRBJ2-2; D not resolved. This TCR was sampled from a man younger than 35 who had mild COVID-19 (a few samples of this study predate the infection). Cell type and time point are not known. The sample taken for sequencing was PBMCs or a T cell subset sorted from them (not recorded which). CDR3 nucleotide sequence: TGTGCCAGCAGCCCGAACACCGGGGAGCTGTTTTTT. This gives the protein CASSPNTGELFF.